This T cell receptor (beta chain) was documented in a study of vaccination effects on CD4 cells after COVID-19. To note about this clone: Its antigen is unidentified.

Sequencing was performed with immunoSEQ multiplex PCR; in TCRdb, only in-frame clones are kept and a portion is missing. The sample lists approximately 66,000 clones, less than 85% occurring once. Trimming removed 1 base from V and 8 bases from J, with 14 bases in between. This CDR3 has 14 amino acids. Germline values: CDR1 LGHDT, CDR2 YNNKEL (reference sequence). Cultured cells yielded isolated CD4+ T cells after approximately nine days. Vaccine administered to participants consisted of two doses of either BNT162b2 or mRNA-1273. The sequences come from CD4+ T cells from PBMCs cultured without peptide, collected after COVID-19 vaccination. This TCR was recovered from a human donor who received a COVID-19 vaccine. This chain uses TRBV3-1 (or the pseudogene TRBV3-2) with TRBJ1-1; tentative D call: TRBD1 (6 bases). CDR3 bases: TGTGCCAGCAGCCAAGTTTGGGGGGGCCTCGAAGCTTTCTTT. Translated: CASSQVWGGLEAFF.